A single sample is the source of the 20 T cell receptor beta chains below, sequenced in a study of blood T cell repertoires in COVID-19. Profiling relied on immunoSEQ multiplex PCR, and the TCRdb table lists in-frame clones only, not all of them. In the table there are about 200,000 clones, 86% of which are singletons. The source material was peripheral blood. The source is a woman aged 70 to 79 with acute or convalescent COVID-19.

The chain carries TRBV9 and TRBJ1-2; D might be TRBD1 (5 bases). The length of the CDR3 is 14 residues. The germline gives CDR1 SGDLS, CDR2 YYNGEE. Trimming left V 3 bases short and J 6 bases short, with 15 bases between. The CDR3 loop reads CASSGPDTRDGYTF. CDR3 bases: TGTGCCAGCAGCGGACCGGACACTCGAGATGGCTACACCTTC.

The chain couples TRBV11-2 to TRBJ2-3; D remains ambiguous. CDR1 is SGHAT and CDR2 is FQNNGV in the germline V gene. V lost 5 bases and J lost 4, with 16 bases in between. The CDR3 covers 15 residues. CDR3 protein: CASSAGLKVADTQYF. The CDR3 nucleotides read TGTGCCAGCAGCGCCGGGTTGAAAGTGGCAGATACGCAGTATTTT.

CDR3 sequence: CASSLGGNTEAFF. Here the CDR3 DNA reads TGTGCCAGCAGCTTAGGGGGGAACACTGAAGCTTTCTTT. This chain uses TRBV6-5 with TRBJ1-1; tentative D call: TRBD1 (6 bases). Germline values: CDR1 MNHEY, CDR2 SVGAGI. This CDR3 comprises 13 residues. Trimming left V 6 bases short and J 1 base short, with 9 bases between.

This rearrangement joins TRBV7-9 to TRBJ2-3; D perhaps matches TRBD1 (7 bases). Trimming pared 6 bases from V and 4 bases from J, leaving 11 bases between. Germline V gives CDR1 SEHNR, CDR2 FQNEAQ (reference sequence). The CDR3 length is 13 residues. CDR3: CASREGAADTQYF. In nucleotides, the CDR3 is TGTGCCAGCAGGGAGGGGGCGGCAGATACGCAGTATTTT.

The CDR3 spells CASSLPQGATGELFF. CDR3 bases: TGCGCCAGCAGCTTGCCCCAGGGGGCAACCGGGGAGCTGTTTTTT. The chain uses TRBV5-1 and TRBJ2-2, with TRBD1 identical over 8 bases. The V segment lost 1 base and the J segment 5 bases; nucleotides outside the gene matches: 4. Germline CDR1 SGHRS, CDR2 YFSETQ. The CDR3 length is 15 residues.

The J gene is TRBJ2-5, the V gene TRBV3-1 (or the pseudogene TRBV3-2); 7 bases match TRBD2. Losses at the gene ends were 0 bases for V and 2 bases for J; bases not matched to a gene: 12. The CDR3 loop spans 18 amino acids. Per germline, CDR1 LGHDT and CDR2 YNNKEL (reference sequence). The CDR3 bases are TGTGCCAGCAGCCAAGATAAGCGTGCCTGGGAGGGACAAGAGACCCAGTACTTC. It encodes CASSQDKRAWEGQETQYF.

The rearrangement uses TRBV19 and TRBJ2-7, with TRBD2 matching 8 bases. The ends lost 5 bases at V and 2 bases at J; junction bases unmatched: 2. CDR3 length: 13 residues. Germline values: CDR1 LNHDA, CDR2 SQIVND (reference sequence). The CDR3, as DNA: TGTGCCAGTAGTGGACTAGCCGCCTACGAGCAGTACTTC. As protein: CASSGLAAYEQYF.

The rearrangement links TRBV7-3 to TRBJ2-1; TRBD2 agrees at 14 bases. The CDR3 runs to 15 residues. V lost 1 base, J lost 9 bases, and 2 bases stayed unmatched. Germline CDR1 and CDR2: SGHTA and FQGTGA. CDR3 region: CASSLRLAGGREQFF. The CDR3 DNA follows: TGTGCCAGCAGCTTAAGACTAGCGGGAGGGCGTGAGCAGTTCTTC.

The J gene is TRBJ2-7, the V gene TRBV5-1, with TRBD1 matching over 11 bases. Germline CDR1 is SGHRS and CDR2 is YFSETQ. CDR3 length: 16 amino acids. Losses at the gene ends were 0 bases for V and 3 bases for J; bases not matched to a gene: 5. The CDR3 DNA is TGCGCCAGCAGCTTGGCAGGGACAGGGGGTTTCTACGAGCAGTACTTC. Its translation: CASSLAGTGGFYEQYF.

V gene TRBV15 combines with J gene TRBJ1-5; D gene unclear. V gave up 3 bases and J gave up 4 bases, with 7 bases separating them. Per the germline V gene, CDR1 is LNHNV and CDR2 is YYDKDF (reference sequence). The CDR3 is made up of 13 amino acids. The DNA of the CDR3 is TGTGCCACCAGCAGCGACATTAATCAGCCCCAGCATTTT. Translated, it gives CATSSDINQPQHF.

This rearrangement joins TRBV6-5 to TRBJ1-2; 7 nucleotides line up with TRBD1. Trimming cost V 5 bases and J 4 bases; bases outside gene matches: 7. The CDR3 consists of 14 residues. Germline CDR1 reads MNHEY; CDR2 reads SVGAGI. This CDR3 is CASSPWDRPYGYTF. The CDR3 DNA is TGTGCCAGCAGTCCCTGGGACAGACCCTATGGCTACACCTTC.

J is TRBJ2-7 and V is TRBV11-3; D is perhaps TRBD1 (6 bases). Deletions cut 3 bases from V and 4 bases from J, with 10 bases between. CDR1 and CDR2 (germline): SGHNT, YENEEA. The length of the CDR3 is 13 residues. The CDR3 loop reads CASSLGAGYEQYF. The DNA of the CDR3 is TGTGCCAGCAGCTTGGGGGCAGGTTACGAGCAGTACTTC.

The CDR3 DNA follows: TGTGCCAGCAGTTACTCGACTGCTTTCGAGCAGTACTTC. Translation gives CASSYSTAFEQYF. The chain links TRBV6-6 to TRBJ2-7; the D is unclear. Germline V gene sequence: CDR1 MNHNY, CDR2 SVGAGI (reference sequence). The CDR3 has 13 residues. V lost 0 bases, J lost 6 bases, and 9 bases lay in between.

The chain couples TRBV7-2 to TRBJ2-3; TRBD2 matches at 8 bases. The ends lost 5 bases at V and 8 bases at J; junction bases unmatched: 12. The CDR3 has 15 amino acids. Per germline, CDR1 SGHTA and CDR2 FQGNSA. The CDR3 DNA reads TGTGCCAGCAGCCCGTTGACGGGAGGGCCAGGTACGCAGTATTTT. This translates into CASSPLTGGPGTQYF.

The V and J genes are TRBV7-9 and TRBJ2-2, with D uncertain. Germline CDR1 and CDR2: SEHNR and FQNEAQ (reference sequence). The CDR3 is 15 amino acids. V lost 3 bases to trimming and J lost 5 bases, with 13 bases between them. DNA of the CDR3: TGTGCCAGCAGCTTCCGGCCCGTACAGACCGGGGAGCTGTTTTTT. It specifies CASSFRPVQTGELFF.

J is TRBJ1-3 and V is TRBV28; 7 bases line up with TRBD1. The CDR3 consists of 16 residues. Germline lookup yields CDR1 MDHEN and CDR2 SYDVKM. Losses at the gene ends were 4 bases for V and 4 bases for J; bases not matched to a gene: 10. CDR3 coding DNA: TGTGCCAGCAGTTCCCCGTGGGCAGGGGGAGGAAACACCATATATTTT. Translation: CASSSPWAGGGNTIYF.

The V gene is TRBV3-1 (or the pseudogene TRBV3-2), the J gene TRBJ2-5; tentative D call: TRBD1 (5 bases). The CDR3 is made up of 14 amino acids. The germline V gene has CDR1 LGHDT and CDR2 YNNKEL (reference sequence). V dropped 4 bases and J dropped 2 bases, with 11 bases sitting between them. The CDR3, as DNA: TGTGCCAGCAGCCGCAGGGCAGGTCAAGAGACCCAGTACTTC. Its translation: CASSRRAGQETQYF.

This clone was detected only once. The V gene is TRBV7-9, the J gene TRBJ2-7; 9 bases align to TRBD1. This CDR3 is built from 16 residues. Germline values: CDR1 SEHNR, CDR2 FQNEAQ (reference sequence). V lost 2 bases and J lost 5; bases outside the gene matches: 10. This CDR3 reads CASSLTAGTGKNEQYF. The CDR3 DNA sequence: TGTGCCAGCAGCTTAACCGCCGGGACAGGGAAGAACGAGCAGTACTTC. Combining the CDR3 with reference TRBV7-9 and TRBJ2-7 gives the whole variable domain DTGVSQNPRHKITKRGQNVTFRCDPISEHNRLYWYRQTLGQGPEFLTYFQNEAQLEKSRLLSDRFSAERPKGSFSTLEIQRTEQGDSAMYLCASSLTAGTGKNEQYFGPGTRLTVT.

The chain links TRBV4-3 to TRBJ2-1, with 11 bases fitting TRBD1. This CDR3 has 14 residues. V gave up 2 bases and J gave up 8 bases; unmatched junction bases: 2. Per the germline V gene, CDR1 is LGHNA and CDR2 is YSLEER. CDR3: CASSQRTGGDEQFF. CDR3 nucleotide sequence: TGCGCCAGCAGCCAACGGACAGGGGGCGATGAGCAGTTCTTC.

CDR3 nucleotide sequence: TGTGCCAGCAGGAATAGGGGGTCCTACGAGCAGTACTTC. Translated: CASRNRGSYEQYF. The V call is TRBV2, the J call TRBJ2-7; perhaps TRBD1 as D (6 bases). The V gene lost 6 bases and the J gene lost 1 base, with 10 bases spanning the gap. The CDR3 contains 13 residues. Per germline, CDR1 SNHLY and CDR2 FYNNEI.